These 22 T cell receptor beta chains were sequenced from one sample in a study of blood T cell repertoires in COVID-19. Assay used: immunoSEQ multiplex PCR; TCRdb lists only in-frame clones, some missing. This repertoire shows under 300,000 clones, over 80% found once; its top ten account for roughly 2%. Sequencing input: peripheral blood. The receptors stem from a young man who had recovered from COVID-19.

The chain couples TRBV28 to TRBJ2-3; possible D gene TRBD1, 5 bases. Trimming took off 7 bases at V and 2 bases at J, with 16 bases between the two ends. The CDR3 consists of 15 residues. Germline V gene sequence: CDR1 MDHEN, CDR2 SYDVKM. CDR3 loop: CASTLGLGDTDTQYF. CDR3 DNA: TGTGCCAGCACCCTTGGCCTAGGGGACACAGATACGCAGTATTTT.

The chain recombines TRBV9 with TRBJ1-4; D is uncertain. With 0 bases removed from V and 7 bases from J, the gap between germline ends came to 13 bases. CDR3 size: 15 residues. Germline CDR1 is SGDLS and CDR2 is YYNGEE. CDR3: CASSVEPRGIEKLFF. CDR3 nucleotides: TGTGCCAGCAGCGTAGAACCCCGCGGAATTGAAAAACTGTTTTTT.

This chain links TRBV2 with TRBJ1-6; the D gene is possibly TRBD1 (5 bases). V lost 0 bases and J 8 bases, leaving 11 bases between the germline ends. Looked up from germline, CDR1 is SNHLY and CDR2 is FYNNEI. This CDR3 has 15 amino acids. The CDR3: CASSEAAPGDSPLHF. CDR3 nucleotide sequence: TGTGCCAGCAGTGAAGCCGCTCCGGGGGATTCACCCCTCCACTTT.

The chain employs TRBV7-9 and TRBJ2-1, with D tentatively TRBD1 (6 bases). Per germline, CDR1 SEHNR and CDR2 FQNEAQ (reference sequence). This CDR3 has 11 amino acids. V dropped 5 bases and J dropped 10 bases, with 9 bases sitting between them. Here the CDR3 DNA reads TGTGCCAGCAGCCCCGGACAGGAGCAGTTCTTC. This translates into CASSPGQEQFF. The variable domain in full, completed from reference TRBV7-9 and TRBJ2-1, reads DTGVSQNPRHKITKRGQNVTFRCDPISEHNRLYWYRQTLGQGPEFLTYFQNEAQLEKSRLLSDRFSAERPKGSFSTLEIQRTEQGDSAMYLCASSPGQEQFFGPGTRLTVL.

Here the CDR3 DNA reads TGCGCCAGCCTACCCGGAGGGTTTGGGGATACGCAGTATTTT. Residues: CASLPGGFGDTQYF. The chain is built from TRBV5-1 and TRBJ2-3, with D possibly TRBD2 on 6 matching bases. Germline V gene sequence: CDR1 SGHRS, CDR2 YFSETQ. The CDR3 sequence is 14 residues long. The V end lost 7 bases, the J end lost 6 bases, and 18 bases lay between the germline ends.

The rearrangement links TRBV11-1 to TRBJ2-5; 8 bases match TRBD2. V lost 1 base and J lost 2; bases outside the gene matches: 3. The CDR3 extends over 15 amino acids. Germline V gene sequence: CDR1 SGHAT, CDR2 FQDESV (reference sequence). The CDR3 DNA is TGTGCCAGCAGCTTAGACCCGGGGGGGCAAGAGACCCAGTACTTC. Translated: CASSLDPGGQETQYF. Filled out from reference TRBV11-1 and TRBJ2-5, the complete variable domain reads EAEVAQSPRYKITEKSQAVAFWCDPISGHATLYWYRQILGQGPELLVQFQDESVVDDSQLPKDRFSAERLKGVDSTLKIQPAELGDSAMYLCASSLDPGGQETQYFGPGTRLLVL.

The rearrangement joins TRBV5-4 to TRBJ1-6, with 8 bases lining up with TRBD1. This CDR3 is 14 amino acids long. From germline, CDR1 is SGHNT and CDR2 YYREEE (reference sequence). With 4 bases clipped from V and 7 bases from J, the junction kept 4 bases outside the gene matches. CDR3 loop: CASSAGQGNSPLHF. As DNA, the CDR3 is TGTGCCAGCAGCGCAGGACAGGGAAATTCACCCCTCCACTTT.

CDR3 region: CASSATGGRGEQYF. The CDR3 DNA follows: TGTGCCAGTAGTGCGACAGGGGGGAGAGGCGAGCAGTACTTC. The J gene is TRBJ2-7, the V gene TRBV19; 9 positions match TRBD1. The CDR3 is made up of 14 amino acids. J was trimmed by 6 bases and V by 5 bases; bases with no gene match: 8. Germline CDR1 and CDR2: LNHDA and SQIVND (reference sequence).

This sequence joins TRBV6-6 and TRBJ1-4; unclear D gene. V dropped 4 bases and J dropped 1 base, with 7 bases sitting between them. Germline assignment: CDR1 MNHNY and CDR2 SVGAGI (reference sequence). The CDR3 consists of 14 residues. For the CDR3, the DNA is TGTGCCAGCAGTTGGCGGGGAACTAATGAAAAACTGTTTTTT. Protein product: CASSWRGTNEKLFF.

The gene calls are TRBV25-1 and TRBJ2-7; D gene uncertain. V was trimmed by 1 base and J by 4 bases, leaving 8 bases between them. Germline CDR1 and CDR2: MGHDK and SYGVNS. The CDR3 spans 13 residues. CDR3: CASSESTVYEQYF. For the CDR3, the DNA is TGTGCCAGCAGTGAATCAACGGTTTACGAGCAGTACTTC.

This clone has more than one count but fewer than ten. The rearrangement joins TRBV2 to TRBJ1-5; D is uncertain. The germline CDR1 and CDR2 sequences are SNHLY and FYNNEI. The CDR3 spans 16 residues. V dropped 6 bases and J dropped 0 bases, with 15 bases sitting between them. As DNA, the CDR3 is TGTGCCAGCAGCGAGGGAAGTGGCACTAGCAATCAGCCCCAGCATTTT. This encodes CASSEGSGTSNQPQHF.

J is TRBJ2-5 and V is TRBV5-4; D unresolved. From germline, CDR1 is SGHNT and CDR2 YYREEE (reference sequence). Deletions cut 4 bases from V and 4 bases from J, with 8 bases between. CDR3 length: 12 amino acids. The CDR3 bases are TGTGCCAGCAGCGCCCTCGGAGAGACCCAGTACTTC. Protein product: CASSALGETQYF.

The CDR3 sequence: CASSPTSGGPQETQYF. The CDR3 DNA reads as TGCGCCAGCAGCCCTACTAGCGGGGGGCCCCAAGAGACCCAGTACTTC. The V gene is TRBV4-1, the J gene TRBJ2-5, with TRBD2 identical over 12 bases. The CDR3 sequence is 16 residues long. Germline V gene sequence: CDR1 MGHRA, CDR2 YSYEKL. The junction had 4 bases not matched to a gene; V was cut back by 4 bases and J by 1 base.

The CDR3: CASRAGQGPETQYF. In DNA, the CDR3 is TGTGCCAGCAGAGCCGGACAGGGTCCAGAGACCCAGTACTTC. The J gene is TRBJ2-5, the V gene TRBV6-5, with 8 bases fitting TRBD1. J was trimmed by 4 bases and V by 6 bases; bases with no gene match: 7. Germline CDR1 and CDR2: MNHEY and SVGAGI. The CDR3 is 14 residues long.

This clone has a handful of counts. This rearrangement joins TRBV13 to TRBJ2-2; 7 nucleotides align to TRBD2. V was pared by 6 bases and J by 3 bases, with 4 bases of the junction left unmatched. The length of the CDR3 is 14 residues. Germline CDR1 reads PRHDT; CDR2 reads FYEKMQ (reference sequence). CDR3 in DNA: TGTGCCAGCAGGGCCCGGGGGGACACCGGGGAGCTGTTTTTT. It encodes CASRARGDTGELFF.

This chain uses TRBV9 with TRBJ2-5; 9 bases agree with TRBD2. The CDR3 spans 13 residues. Unmatched junction bases numbered 2, after V lost 6 bases and J lost 2 bases. Germline V gives CDR1 SGDLS, CDR2 YYNGEE. The DNA for the CDR3 is TGTGCCAGCACAGCGGGGGGACAAGAGACCCAGTACTTC. This encodes CASTAGGQETQYF.

The chain recombines TRBV28 with TRBJ1-5, with 7 bases matching TRBD1. The V gene's germline CDR1 is MDHEN and CDR2 SYDVKM. This CDR3 comprises 17 residues. The V gene end was trimmed by 1 base and the J gene end by 7 bases; junction bases not matched to a gene: 13. DNA for the CDR3: TGTGCCAGCAGTTTATTGGGCACGGCAGGGGGAAGGCAGCCCCAGCATTTT. Protein product: CASSLLGTAGGRQPQHF.

V usage is TRBV7-2 and J usage is TRBJ2-1, with 8 nucleotides matching TRBD2. The CDR3 is 18 amino acids. Per germline, CDR1 SGHTA and CDR2 FQGNSA. V trimming: 4 bases; J trimming: 8 bases; junction bases outside the gene matches: 19. CDR3 region: CASSSYLLLAGGSDEQFF. The CDR3 coding sequence is TGTGCCAGCAGCTCGTACCTCCTTTTGGCGGGGGGCTCGGATGAGCAGTTCTTC.

V usage is TRBV12-3 or TRBV12-4 and J usage is TRBJ2-3; perhaps TRBD2 as D (6 bases). V was cut by 2 bases and J by 8 bases, with 11 bases left in between. The CDR3 contains 13 residues. CDR3: CASSLRGAGTQYF. In DNA form, the CDR3 reads TGTGCCAGCAGTTTACGGGGAGCGGGTACGCAGTATTTT.

The chain uses TRBV29-1 and TRBJ2-4, with TRBD2 matching 7 bases. J gave up 8 bases and V 7 bases, and 5 bases lay outside the gene matches. Germline assignment: CDR1 SQVTM and CDR2 ANQGSEA. CDR3 length equals 11 residues. The CDR3 spells CSADREDIQYF. The DNA for the CDR3 is TGCAGCGCCGACCGGGAGGACATTCAGTACTTC.

This chain connects TRBV9 to TRBJ1-2; 9 bases match TRBD1. J was trimmed by 8 bases and V by 3 bases; bases with no gene match: 17. The CDR3 is 17 amino acids. The germline V gene has CDR1 SGDLS and CDR2 YYNGEE. The CDR3 bases are TGTGCCAGCAGCGATCCGTCGGGACAGGGTTCGATCCACGGCTACACCTTC. Translated: CASSDPSGQGSIHGYTF.

This clone showed up many times. The chain uses TRBV6-6 and TRBJ1-5; unclear D gene. V lost 6 bases, J lost 7 bases, and 10 bases lay in between. CDR1 and CDR2 from the germline V gene are MNHNY and SVGAGI (reference sequence). The CDR3 is 12 amino acids. This CDR3 reads CASRSAEQPQHF. CDR3 DNA sequence: TGTGCCAGCAGGAGTGCCGAACAGCCCCAGCATTTT.